The clone carrying this T cell receptor (beta chain) was seen only once. Its specificity is unknown. Deletions cut 3 bases from V and 5 bases from J, with 3 bases between. Germline V gene lookup returns CDR1 MDHEN and CDR2 SYDVKM. The CDR3 covers 11 residues. This sample is drawn from a study of cytomegalovirus exposure and HLA in healthy donors. The PCR was carried out with 60 Vbeta primers and 13 Jbeta primers. Profiled with immunoSEQ multiplex PCR; TCRdb holds only in-frame clones, not every one. The repertoire holds about 67,000 clones, with roughly 80% as singletons. Broader study findings: Later on, a genetic analysis was performed. It linked a missense variant in DCLRE1C with V- and J-gene trimming of TCR beta. Follow-up analysis found HLA locus-dependent TCR association rates, highest for DRB1 and lowest for HLA-C.

This chain joins TRBV28 and TRBJ2-3; D unclear. This clonotype was sampled from a woman younger than 45 in good health and CMV-seronegative. Input material: PBMCs. The CDR3 reads CASSLRDTQYF. The CDR3 nucleotides are TGTGCCAGCAGTTTGAGAGATACGCAGTATTTT.